This is a list of T cell receptor beta chains from one sample in a study of blood T cell repertoires in COVID-19. Produced via immunoSEQ multiplex PCR; TCRdb's table is partial and in-frame only. The data contain 35,000 to 50,000 clones, about 80% of them singletons. The material sequenced was peripheral blood. Receptor source: a human donor with acute or convalescent COVID-19. The donor label of this sample is uncertain. The CDR3 runs from the conserved cysteine through the conserved F or W. The D gene is left open where the match is weak. Clone size is shown for a subset of rows, as once, few, many or a class of expanded clone.

abundance,d_gene,j_gene,v_gene,CDR3aa,CDR3nt
.,TRBD1,TRBJ2-5,TRBV11-3,CASSRGQQETQYF,TGTGCCAGCAGTCGGGGACAGCAAGAGACCCAGTACTTC
.,TRBD2,TRBJ2-2,TRBV6-2/TRBV6-3,CASSYGAGTTGELFF,TGTGCCAGCAGTTACGGAGCGGGAACAACCGGGGAGCTGTTTTTT
.,.,TRBJ1-2,TRBV3-1/TRBV3-2,CASSLTGIYGYTF,TGTGCCAGCAGCCTCACAGGGATATATGGCTACACCTTC
.,.,TRBJ1-2,TRBV5-5,CASSLALAGGPYGYTF,TGTGCCAGCAGCTTGGCCTTGGCAGGAGGGCCGTATGGCTACACCTTC
.,TRBD1,TRBJ1-5,TRBV7-2,CASCRQGHQPQHF,TGTGCCAGCTGCCGACAGGGGCATCAGCCCCAGCATTTT
.,.,TRBJ1-1,TRBV5-8,CASSTPRGGLNTEAFF,TGTGCCAGCAGCACTCCTCGGGGGGGCTTGAACACTGAAGCTTTCTTT
.,.,TRBJ2-3,TRBV9,CASSVAVDTQYF,TGTGCCAGCAGCGTAGCCGTCGATACGCAGTATTTT
.,.,TRBJ1-1,TRBV2,CASSDPRFNTEAFF,TGTGCCAGCAGTGATCCCAGATTTAACACTGAAGCTTTCTTT
.,.,TRBJ1-2,TRBV7-2,CASSFSTVGLSGYTF,TGTGCCAGCAGCTTCTCCACGGTGGGGCTGTCTGGCTACACCTTC
.,.,TRBJ1-5,TRBV7-2,CASSRSLCRACRNQPQHF,TGTGCCAGCAGTAGAAGCTTATGCAGGGCTTGTAGGAATCAGCCCCAGCATTTT
.,.,TRBJ2-5,TRBV7-3,CASSPSPGQMETQYF,TGTGCCAGCAGCCCCTCCCCCGGACAGATGGAGACCCAGTACTTC
.,TRBD1,TRBJ2-3,TRBV5-1,CASTIDTGGGPDTQYF,TGCGCCAGCACCATTGATACAGGGGGCGGACCAGATACGCAGTATTTT
once,.,TRBJ1-3,TRBV7-2,CASSKTRDPGNTIYF,TGTGCCAGCAGCAAAACCAGGGATCCCGGAAACACCATATATTTT
.,.,TRBJ2-1,TRBV10-2,CASSRRRGQDNEQFF,TGCGCCAGCAGCCGCCGCAGGGGTCAGGACAATGAGCAGTTCTTC
once,TRBD2,TRBJ2-3,TRBV7-2,CASSLSGGPSDTQYF,TGTGCCAGCAGCCTGAGCGGGGGACCCTCAGATACGCAGTATTTT
.,.,TRBJ2-5,TRBV6-5,CASSYSGTPYQETQYF,TGTGCCAGCAGTTACTCGGGCACACCGTACCAAGAGACCCAGTACTTC
.,.,TRBJ2-5,TRBV19,CASSKPGHLPETQYF,TGTGCCAGTAGTAAGCCCGGACACCTCCCAGAGACCCAGTACTTC
few,.,TRBJ1-2,TRBV3-1/TRBV3-2,CASSQVTRGYTF,TGTGCCAGCAGCCAAGTGACACGGGGCTACACCTTC
.,.,TRBJ1-2,TRBV29-1,CSAEAGLGGYTF,TGCAGCGCCGAGGCGGGCCTAGGAGGCTACACCTTC
once,.,TRBJ2-1,TRBV7-6,CASSLSWAQHDNEQFF,TGTGCCAGCAGCTTATCCTGGGCTCAACACGACAATGAGCAGTTCTTC
.,.,TRBJ1-4,TRBV2,CASRPDRHYEKLFF,TGTGCCAGCAGGCCTGACAGGCATTATGAAAAACTGTTTTTT
.,TRBD2,TRBJ2-1,TRBV19,CASSIGGRNNEQFF,TGTGCCAGTAGTATTGGCGGGAGAAACAATGAGCAGTTCTTC
.,TRBD2,TRBJ2-1,TRBV4-3,CASSQGGLETEQFF,TGCGCCAGCAGCCAAGGGGGACTAGAGACCGAGCAGTTCTTC
.,.,TRBJ1-5,TRBV30,CAWSARGLSNQPQHF,TGTGCCTGGAGTGCGAGAGGGCTGAGCAATCAGCCCCAGCATTTT
.,.,TRBJ2-2,TRBV4-1,CASSQGSDTGELFF,TGCGCCAGCAGCCAAGGGAGCGACACCGGGGAGCTGTTTTTT
.,.,TRBJ2-2,TRBV6-4,CASSQTGGANTGELFF,TGTGCCAGCAGCCAGACAGGCGGCGCGAACACCGGGGAGCTGTTTTTT
.,.,TRBJ2-2,TRBV7-8,CASSPTLANTGELFF,TGTGCCAGCAGCCCTACCCTAGCGAACACCGGGGAGCTGTTTTTT
.,TRBD1,TRBJ2-3,TRBV28,CASSLRGTGWGSSTDTQYF,TGTGCCAGCAGTTTAAGAGGGACAGGGTGGGGTTCTAGCACAGATACGCAGTATTTT
.,.,TRBJ2-7,TRBV2,CASSGRTETYEQYF,TGTGCCAGCAGTGGACGGACAGAGACCTACGAGCAGTACTTC
few,TRBD1,TRBJ1-5,TRBV11-2,CASSDGQGSNQPQHF,TGTGCCAGCAGCGACGGACAGGGAAGCAATCAGCCCCAGCATTTT
.,.,TRBJ2-7,TRBV7-8,CASTPGLTVYEQYF,TGTGCCAGCACTCCGGGACTGACTGTCTACGAGCAGTACTTC
.,TRBD1,TRBJ1-3,TRBV7-4,CASSGTGRASWWSGNTIYF,TGTGCCAGCAGCGGGACAGGCCGGGCTAGTTGGTGGTCTGGAAACACCATATATTTT
few,TRBD2,TRBJ2-1,TRBV7-3,CASSLQLAGGNEQFF,TGTGCCAGCAGCTTACAACTAGCGGGGGGCAATGAGCAGTTCTTC
.,TRBD1,TRBJ2-7,TRBV5-6,CASSEAGTVVYEQYF,TGTGCCAGCAGCGAAGCCGGGACAGTCGTCTACGAGCAGTACTTC
few,TRBD2,TRBJ2-2,TRBV6-1,CASSGSGGTANTGELFF,TGTGCCAGCAGTGGGTCGGGGGGAACTGCGAACACCGGGGAGCTGTTTTTT
.,TRBD2,TRBJ2-3,TRBV11-2,CASSLGRGGVGTDTQYF,TGTGCCAGCAGCTTAGGACGCGGGGGGGTAGGGACAGATACGCAGTATTTT
.,.,TRBJ2-7,TRBV19,CASSRRDTAYEQYF,TGTGCCAGTAGTAGACGGGACACGGCCTACGAGCAGTACTTC
.,TRBD2,TRBJ2-5,TRBV3-1/TRBV3-2,CASSQVVASGSISQETQYF,TGTGCCAGCAGCCAAGTGGTGGCTAGCGGGAGTATTAGCCAAGAGACCCAGTACTTC
.,.,TRBJ2-1,TRBV20-1,CSASPYSSYNEQFF,TGCAGTGCTAGTCCCTACAGCTCCTACAATGAGCAGTTCTTC
.,TRBD2,TRBJ2-3,TRBV11-2,CASSLGTSGVADTQYF,TGTGCCAGCAGCTTAGGCACTAGCGGGGTAGCAGATACGCAGTATTTT
.,TRBD2,TRBJ2-5,TRBV3-1/TRBV3-2,CASSQVQRGGETQYF,TGTGCCAGCAGCCAAGTCCAGCGGGGGGGAGAGACCCAGTACTTC
.,.,TRBJ2-6,TRBV5-1,CASSLEWTRTPFSGANVLTF,TGCGCCAGCAGCTTGGAATGGACACGAACTCCATTCTCTGGGGCCAACGTCCTGACTTTC
once,TRBD2,TRBJ2-1,TRBV28,CASSSNHGGGNEQFF,TGTGCCAGCAGTTCAAACCACGGGGGGGGGAATGAGCAGTTCTTC
.,.,TRBJ1-1,TRBV30,CAWSVGGHRNTEAFF,TGTGCCTGGAGTGTAGGGGGACATCGGAACACTGAAGCTTTCTTT
.,.,TRBJ1-2,TRBV5-1,CASSLADGASQGGYTF,TGCGCCAGCAGCTTGGCCGATGGGGCCTCTCAAGGGGGCTACACCTTC
once,TRBD1,TRBJ1-2,TRBV6-5,CASRGQGVYGYTF,TGTGCCAGCAGGGGACAGGGGGTTTATGGCTACACCTTC
.,TRBD1,TRBJ1-1,TRBV7-9,CASSLANEAPGTGDTEAFF,TGTGCCAGCAGCTTAGCGAACGAAGCCCCCGGGACAGGGGACACTGAAGCTTTCTTT